This T cell receptor (beta chain) was recorded in a study of OX40 agonist ivuxolimab in advanced cancers. Sequenced by immunoSEQ multiplex PCR; TCRdb stores in-frame clones only, minus some. This sample has roughly 90,000 clones, with 87% found just once. Broader study findings: Which antigen the expanded peripheral T cells recognized is unknown. Compared with CD4+, CD8+ T cells on average had more expanded clones.

Turning to this clone: Its antigen is currently unknown.

Patients had blood sampled at baseline and again on cycle 4 day 1 and cycle 7 day 1. Per the germline V gene, CDR1 is KGHSH and CDR2 is LQKENI. CDR3 length: 14 residues. V was clipped by 10 bases and J by 6 bases, with 20 bases between them. This clonotype was obtained from an adult with an advanced solid tumor such as melanoma, head and neck, liver or kidney cancer. The chain is built from TRBV18 and TRBJ2-3; either TRBD1 or TRBD2 may supply D (6 bases each). The sequences come from CD4+ or CD8+ T cells sorted from blood, collected in a trial of the OX40 agonist ivuxolimab. CDR3 coding DNA: TGTGCCACCTCTCCCCCGGGGGCAGGGGATACGCAGTATTTT. Translated: CATSPPGAGDTQYF.